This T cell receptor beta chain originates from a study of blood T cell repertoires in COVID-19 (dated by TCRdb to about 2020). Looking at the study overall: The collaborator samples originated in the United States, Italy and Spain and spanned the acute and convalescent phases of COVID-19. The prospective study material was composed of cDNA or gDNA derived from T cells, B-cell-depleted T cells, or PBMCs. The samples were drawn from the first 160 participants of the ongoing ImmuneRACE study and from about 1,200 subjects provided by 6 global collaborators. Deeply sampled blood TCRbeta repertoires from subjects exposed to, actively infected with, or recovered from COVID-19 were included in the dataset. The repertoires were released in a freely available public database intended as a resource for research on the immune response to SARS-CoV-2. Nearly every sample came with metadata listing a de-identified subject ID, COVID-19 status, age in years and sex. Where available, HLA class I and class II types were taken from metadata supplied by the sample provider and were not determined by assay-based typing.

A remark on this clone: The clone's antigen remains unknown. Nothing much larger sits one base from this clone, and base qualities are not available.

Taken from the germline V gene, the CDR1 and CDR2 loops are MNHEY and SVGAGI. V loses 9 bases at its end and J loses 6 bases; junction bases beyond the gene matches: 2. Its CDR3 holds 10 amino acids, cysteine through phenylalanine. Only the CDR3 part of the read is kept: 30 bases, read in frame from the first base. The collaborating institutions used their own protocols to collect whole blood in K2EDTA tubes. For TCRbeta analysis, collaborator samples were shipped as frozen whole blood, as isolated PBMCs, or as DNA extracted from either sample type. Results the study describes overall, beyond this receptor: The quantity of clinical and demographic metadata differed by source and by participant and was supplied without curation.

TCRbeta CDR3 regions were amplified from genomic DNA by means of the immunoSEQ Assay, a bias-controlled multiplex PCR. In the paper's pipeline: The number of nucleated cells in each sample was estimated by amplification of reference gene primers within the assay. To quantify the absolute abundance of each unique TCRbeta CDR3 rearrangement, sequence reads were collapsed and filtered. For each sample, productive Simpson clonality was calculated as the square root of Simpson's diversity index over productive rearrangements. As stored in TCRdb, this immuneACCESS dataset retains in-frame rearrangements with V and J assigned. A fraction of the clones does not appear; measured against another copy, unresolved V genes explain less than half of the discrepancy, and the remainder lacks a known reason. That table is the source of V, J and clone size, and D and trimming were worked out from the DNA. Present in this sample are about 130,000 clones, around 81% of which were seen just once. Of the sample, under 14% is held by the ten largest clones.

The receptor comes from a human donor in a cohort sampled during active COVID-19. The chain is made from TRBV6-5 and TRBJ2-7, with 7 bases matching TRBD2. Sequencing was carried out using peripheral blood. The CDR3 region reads CASGGGEQYF. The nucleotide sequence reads TGTGCCAGTGGGGGGGGCGAGCAGTACTTC.